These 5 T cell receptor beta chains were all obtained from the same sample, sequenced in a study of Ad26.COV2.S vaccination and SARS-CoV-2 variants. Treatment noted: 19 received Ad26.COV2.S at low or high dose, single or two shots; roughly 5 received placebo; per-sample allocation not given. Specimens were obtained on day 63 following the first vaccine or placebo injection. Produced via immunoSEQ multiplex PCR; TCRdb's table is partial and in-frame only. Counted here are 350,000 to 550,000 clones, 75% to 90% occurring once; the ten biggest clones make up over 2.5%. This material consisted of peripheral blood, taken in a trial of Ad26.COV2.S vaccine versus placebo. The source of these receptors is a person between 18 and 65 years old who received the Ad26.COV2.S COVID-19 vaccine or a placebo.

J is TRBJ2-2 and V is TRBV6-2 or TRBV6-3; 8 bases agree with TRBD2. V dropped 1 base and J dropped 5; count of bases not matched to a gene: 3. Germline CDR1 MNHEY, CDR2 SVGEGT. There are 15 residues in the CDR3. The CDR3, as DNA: TGTGCCAGCAGTTACTGGGGACTAGTGACCGGGGAGCTGTTTTTT. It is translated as CASSYWGLVTGELFF.

This CDR3 is CSASGNPLEAFF. The CDR3 DNA sequence: TGCAGTGCTAGTGGGAATCCCCTTGAAGCTTTCTTT. The chain is built from TRBV20-1 and TRBJ1-1; D is undetermined. V was trimmed by 3 bases and J by 7 bases, leaving 12 bases between them. Germline V gene sequence: CDR1 DFQATT, CDR2 SNEGSKA (reference sequence). This CDR3 is 12 amino acids long.

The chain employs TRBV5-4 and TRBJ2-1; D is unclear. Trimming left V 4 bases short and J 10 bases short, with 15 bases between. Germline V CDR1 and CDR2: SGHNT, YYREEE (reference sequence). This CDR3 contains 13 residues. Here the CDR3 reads CASSGRLFAEQFF. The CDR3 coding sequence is TGTGCCAGCAGCGGAAGGCTCTTTGCGGAGCAGTTCTTC. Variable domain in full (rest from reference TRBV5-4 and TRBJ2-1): ETGVTQSPTHLIKTRGQQVTLRCSSQSGHNTVSWYQQALGQGPQFIFQYYREEENGRGNFPPRFSGLQFPNYSSELNVNALELDDSALYLCASSGRLFAEQFFGPGTRLTVL.

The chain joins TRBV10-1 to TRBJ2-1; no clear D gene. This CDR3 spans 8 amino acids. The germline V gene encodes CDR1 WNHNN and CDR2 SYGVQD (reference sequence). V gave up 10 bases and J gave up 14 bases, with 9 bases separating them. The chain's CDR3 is CATPLEFF. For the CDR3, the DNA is TGCGCCACCCCCCTGGAGTTCTTC.

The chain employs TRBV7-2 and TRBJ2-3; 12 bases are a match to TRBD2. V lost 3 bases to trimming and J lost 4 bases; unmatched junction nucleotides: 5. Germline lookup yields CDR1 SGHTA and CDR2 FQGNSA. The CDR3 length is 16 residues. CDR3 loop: CASSFQTSGSADTQYF. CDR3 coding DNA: TGTGCCAGCAGCTTTCAGACTAGCGGGAGCGCAGATACGCAGTATTTT.